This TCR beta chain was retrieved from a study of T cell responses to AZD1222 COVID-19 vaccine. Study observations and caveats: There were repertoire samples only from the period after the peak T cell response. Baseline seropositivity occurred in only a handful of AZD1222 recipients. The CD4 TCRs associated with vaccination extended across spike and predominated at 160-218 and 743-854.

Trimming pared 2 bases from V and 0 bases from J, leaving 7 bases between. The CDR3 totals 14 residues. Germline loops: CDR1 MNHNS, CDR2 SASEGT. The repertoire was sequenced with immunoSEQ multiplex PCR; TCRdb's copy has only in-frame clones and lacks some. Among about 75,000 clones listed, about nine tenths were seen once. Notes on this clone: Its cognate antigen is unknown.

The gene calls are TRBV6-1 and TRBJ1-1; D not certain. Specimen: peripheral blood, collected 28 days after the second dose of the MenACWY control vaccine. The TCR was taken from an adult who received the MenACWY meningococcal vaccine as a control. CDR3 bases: TGTGCCAGCAGTGAAACGCTACTGAACACTGAAGCTTTCTTT. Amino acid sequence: CASSETLLNTEAFF.